Listed below are T cell receptor beta chains from one sample, sequenced in a study of blood T cell repertoires in COVID-19. Repertoires were generated with immunoSEQ multiplex PCR, while TCRdb's copy carries only in-frame clones and drops some. The sample holds 380,000 or so clones, more than 80% seen once. The sequenced sample consisted of peripheral blood. Source of these receptors: a man aged 40-49 years with acute or convalescent COVID-19. Each CDR3 is given with its conserved first and last residue. D genes are given only for firm matches. The listing skips clone size in some rows; elsewhere it reads once, few, many or a size class.

d_call j_call v_call clone_size cdr3_aa cdr3_nt
TRBD2 TRBJ2-5 TRBV27 - CASSSGVAGVFPSWTQYF TGTGCCAGCAGTTCCGGGGTAGCGGGGGTCTTCCCAAGTTGGACCCAGTACTTC
- TRBJ2-5 TRBV10-2 - CASSEGTLETQYF TGCGCCAGCAGTGAGGGGACATTAGAGACCCAGTACTTC
- TRBJ1-1 TRBV6-5 - CASSREGNTEAFF TGTGCCAGCAGTAGGGAGGGGAACACTGAAGCTTTCTTT
- TRBJ1-4 TRBV27 - CASSLARATNEKLFF TGTGCCAGCAGTTTAGCCAGGGCGACTAATGAAAAACTGTTTTTT
- TRBJ1-1 TRBV6-6 - CASSYSQGTEAFF TGTGCCAGCAGTTACTCACAGGGTACTGAAGCTTTCTTT
TRBD1 TRBJ1-1 TRBV19 - CASTRDRGGTEAFF TGTGCCAGTACCAGGGACAGGGGAGGCACTGAAGCTTTCTTT
- TRBJ1-6 TRBV7-2 - CASSRQGTNSPLHF TGTGCCAGCAGCCGGCAGGGGACTAATTCACCCCTCCACTTT
- TRBJ1-1 TRBV18 - CASSPFSRVKAEAFF TGTGCCAGCTCACCATTTAGCAGGGTTAAGGCTGAAGCTTTCTTT
- TRBJ2-1 TRBV10-1 - CASSERVGDEQFF TGCGCCAGCAGTGAGAGGGTCGGGGATGAGCAGTTCTTC
TRBD1 TRBJ2-7 TRBV6-4 - CASSIGGSKEQYF TGTGCCAGCAGTATAGGGGGCTCGAAGGAGCAGTACTTC
TRBD1 TRBJ2-1 TRBV27 - CASRKGAGNEQFF TGTGCCAGCAGAAAGGGGGCAGGCAATGAGCAGTTCTTC
- TRBJ2-5 TRBV3-1/TRBV3-2 once CASSPKIRLAISTETQYF TGTGCCAGCAGTCCCAAGATAAGGCTAGCCATATCGACAGAGACCCAGTACTTC